Listed below are T cell receptor beta chains from one sample, sequenced in a study of vaccination effects on CD4 cells after COVID-19. The assay was immunoSEQ multiplex PCR, and TCRdb's table has in-frame clones only and misses some. In the table there are 20,000 to 30,000 clones, 69% of which are singletons. Their antigens are not known. The sample in question was CD4+ T cells from PBMCs cultured with SARS-CoV-2 spike peptides, obtained after COVID-19 vaccination. These receptors originate from a human donor who received a COVID-19 vaccine. Both conserved end residues are part of each CDR3. D genes are given only for firm matches. Not all rows give a size; the values are once, few, many and, for expanded clones, a class.

V gene: TRBV10-3
D gene: NA
clone size: NA
CDR3 protein: CATQTGLSSYNSPLHF

V gene: TRBV7-8
D gene: NA
clone size: NA
CDR3 protein: CASSFAEETQYF

V gene: TRBV7-7
D gene: TRBD2
clone size: NA
CDR3 protein: CASSLGGTSDEQFF

V gene: TRBV5-4
D gene: TRBD1
clone size: NA
CDR3 protein: CASRAGTGMSYEQYF

V gene: TRBV7-8
D gene: NA
clone size: NA
CDR3 protein: CASSQDGGELFF

V gene: TRBV7-2
D gene: TRBD1
clone size: NA
CDR3 protein: CASSLDRVYEQYF

V gene: TRBV9
D gene: TRBD1
clone size: NA
CDR3 protein: CASSDDRGGETQYF

V gene: TRBV18
D gene: NA
clone size: NA
CDR3 protein: CASSPAGNQPQHF

V gene: TRBV19
D gene: NA
clone size: NA
CDR3 protein: CASSILRNTIYF

V gene: TRBV11-2
D gene: NA
clone size: few
CDR3 protein: CATRRVGKRSGANVLTF

V gene: TRBV10-3
D gene: TRBD2
clone size: NA
CDR3 protein: CAIRARTSGSVDEQFF

V gene: TRBV27
D gene: NA
clone size: NA
CDR3 protein: CASSRIASVADTQYF

V gene: TRBV5-1
D gene: TRBD2
clone size: NA
CDR3 protein: CASKASGGTDTQYF

V gene: TRBV3-1/TRBV3-2
D gene: TRBD1
clone size: NA
CDR3 protein: CASSPGTGTYEQYF

V gene: TRBV6-5
D gene: NA
clone size: NA
CDR3 protein: CASSRPTGYEQYF

V gene: TRBV6-1
D gene: NA
clone size: NA
CDR3 protein: CASSGALGILYGYTF

V gene: TRBV5-1
D gene: TRBD2
clone size: once
CDR3 protein: CASSFWIPSGRTSGGLAKTQYF

V gene: TRBV4-1
D gene: NA
clone size: NA
CDR3 protein: CASSLIQITIYPYEQYF

V gene: TRBV3-1/TRBV3-2
D gene: NA
clone size: NA
CDR3 protein: CASSPGGSDTQYF

V gene: TRBV5-1
D gene: NA
clone size: NA
CDR3 protein: CASSLAGRGRMNTEAFF

V gene: TRBV7-2
D gene: NA
clone size: NA
CDR3 protein: CASSLEWQGRQYF

V gene: TRBV5-1
D gene: TRBD2
clone size: NA
CDR3 protein: CASSRDYYGQFF

V gene: TRBV25-1
D gene: NA
clone size: NA
CDR3 protein: CASSESIQGAGGYTF

V gene: TRBV24-1
D gene: NA
clone size: NA
CDR3 protein: CATSGPNNQPQHF

V gene: TRBV29-1
D gene: TRBD1
clone size: NA
CDR3 protein: CSARDRGYEKLFF

V gene: TRBV3-1/TRBV3-2
D gene: TRBD2
clone size: NA
CDR3 protein: CASRQAATSGRAWEQYF

V gene: TRBV3-1/TRBV3-2
D gene: NA
clone size: few
CDR3 protein: CASSQVGQPYEQYF

V gene: TRBV6-1
D gene: NA
clone size: NA
CDR3 protein: CASSEATRTGDYEQYF

V gene: TRBV9
D gene: NA
clone size: NA
CDR3 protein: CASSASGYQETQYF

V gene: TRBV6-6
D gene: TRBD1
clone size: NA
CDR3 protein: CASRLRDRVDEQFF

V gene: TRBV4-1
D gene: NA
clone size: NA
CDR3 protein: CASSPMLRVLVLREVTYEQYF

V gene: TRBV15
D gene: TRBD2
clone size: NA
CDR3 protein: CATSRDSTSGRIAKNIQYF

V gene: TRBV19
D gene: NA
clone size: NA
CDR3 protein: CASSMHTSGRGSPLHF

V gene: TRBV5-8
D gene: NA
clone size: NA
CDR3 protein: CASSRGQNYEQYF

V gene: TRBV27
D gene: NA
clone size: NA
CDR3 protein: CASSSQGNAGELFF